Listed below are T cell receptor beta chains from one sample, sequenced in a study of blood T cell repertoires in COVID-19. Produced via immunoSEQ multiplex PCR; TCRdb's table is partial and in-frame only. The data contain roughly 60,000 clones, approximately 78% of them singletons. What was sequenced was peripheral blood. The receptors here all came from a man older than 75 with acute or convalescent COVID-19. Both conserved end residues are part of each CDR3. D genes are given only for firm matches. Some rows have no size entry. The others give once, few or many, or a class for an expanded clone.

D gene,CDR3 length,V gene,clone size,J gene,CDR3 DNA,CDR3 protein
.,18,TRBV24-1,.,TRBJ1-5,TGTGCCACCAGTGGGCGGCAGGGCTCCGTCCATAGCAATCAGCCCCAGCATTTT,CATSGRQGSVHSNQPQHF
.,15,TRBV5-4,.,TRBJ2-7,TGTGCCAGCGGTCCCCCCGGGACATTCCCCCCCGAGCAGTACTTC,CASGPPGTFPPEQYF
.,14,TRBV30,.,TRBJ1-2,TGTGCCTGGAGTGTAATCGTGGATCGGGGTAGCTACACCTTC,CAWSVIVDRGSYTF
TRBD1,19,TRBV5-6,.,TRBJ1-6,TGTGCCAGCAGCTCCGGGACAGGGATTGGCGGGCCCTATAATTCACCCCTCCACTTT,CASSSGTGIGGPYNSPLHF
TRBD1,14,TRBV11-3,.,TRBJ2-5,TGTGCCAGCAGCCCACAGGGGAGTCGGGAGACCCAGTACTTC,CASSPQGSRETQYF
TRBD1,14,TRBV2,.,TRBJ2-3,TGTGCCAGCAGGAGGGGACAGGGGACAGATACGCAGTATTTT,CASRRGQGTDTQYF
TRBD1,13,TRBV12-3/TRBV12-4,few,TRBJ1-1,TGTGCCAGCACCCAAGACAGGGCAAATGAAGCTTTCTTT,CASTQDRANEAFF
TRBD2,20,TRBV10-1,few,TRBJ2-3,TGCGCCAGAACAACCACTACGTGGGCGGGGGACCCACCAATGACAGATACGCAGTATTTT,CARTTTTWAGDPPMTDTQYF
.,15,TRBV6-6,.,TRBJ1-2,TGTGCCAGCAGTTATCTCGGGGAGAGGGCCTATGGCTACACCTTC,CASSYLGERAYGYTF
.,16,TRBV5-1,.,TRBJ2-2,TGCGCCAGCAGCTTGGCCAGTGGAGGTAACACCGGGGAGCTGTTTTTT,CASSLASGGNTGELFF
.,15,TRBV19,.,TRBJ2-7,TGTGCCAGTAGTATAACAGGACGAGGCCACTACGAGCAGTACTTC,CASSITGRGHYEQYF
.,13,TRBV25-1,.,TRBJ1-3,TGTGCCAGCTCGGCGGTGAACGGAAACACCATATATTTT,CASSAVNGNTIYF
TRBD2,16,TRBV6-2/TRBV6-3,.,TRBJ2-2,TGTGCCAGCAGTGATCTAGCGGGGGGGCCCACCGGGGAGCTGTTTTTT,CASSDLAGGPTGELFF
.,12,TRBV2,.,TRBJ1-2,TGTGCCAGCCAGACAGAAAACTATGGCTACACCTTC,CASQTENYGYTF
.,15,TRBV20-1,.,TRBJ2-7,TGCAGTGCTAGTATTCCCGGACAGTATAACTACGAGCAGTACTTC,CSASIPGQYNYEQYF
TRBD2,14,TRBV7-9,.,TRBJ2-3,TGTGCCAGCACTCTCAGCGGGGTGACAGATACGCAGTATTTT,CASTLSGVTDTQYF
.,14,TRBV15,.,TRBJ1-4,TGTGCCACACGACCGGGACTCCATAATGAAAAACTGTTTTTT,CATRPGLHNEKLFF
.,14,TRBV3-1/TRBV3-2,.,TRBJ2-7,TGTGCCAGCAGCCAAGTGCGAGTAACCGACGAGCAGTACTTC,CASSQVRVTDEQYF
.,14,TRBV19,.,TRBJ1-4,TGTGCCAGTAGCCGCGCGGTTGGTGTTGAAAAACTGTTTTTT,CASSRAVGVEKLFF
.,15,TRBV5-1,.,TRBJ2-2,TGCGCCAGCAGCTACTCATATCCTAGCTCCGGGGAGCTGTTTTTT,CASSYSYPSSGELFF